This T cell receptor (beta chain) appears in the sequencing data of a study of CD8 T cells in ankylosing spondylitis (dated by TCRdb to 2016 to 2017). In terms of the full investigation: The study set out to find disease-linked TCR variants by profiling T cell receptor beta repertoires in ankylosing spondylitis patients and healthy donors. Peripheral blood was sampled, and synovial fluid was additionally collected from ankylosing spondylitis patients. In total, the full study cohort was made up of 108 healthy donors and about two dozen ankylosing spondylitis patients. Overall study results and their limits: In peripheral blood, the disease-linked clones were found at relatively low frequencies and had a CD8+ phenotype. Blood from ankylosing spondylitis patients appeared to be characterized by a TCR beta motif composed of eight or nine highly homologous amino acid variants. Some motif variants had previously been reported in the synovial fluid and blood of reactive arthritis patients, which suggests shared mechanisms of disease initiation. The disease-linked clones were reported to be significantly enriched in matched synovial fluid samples from ankylosing spondylitis patients.

The instrument was an Illumina HiSeq 2500. TCR beta libraries were prepared by quantitative 5'-RACE with molecular barcodes. In the paper's pipeline: To identify disease-linked TCR variants, a new computational method was used, one built on a probabilistic model of VDJ rearrangement. The raw public reads went through TCRdb reprocessing: fastp at Q25, MiXCR clone calling, in-frame beta chains kept. Identical CDR3 protein sequences are pooled into one entry, listed with their most common genes and DNA. It is TCRdb's table, rather than the study itself, that gives the V and J calls and clone size. Present in this sample are under 300,000 distinct CDR3 sequences, 15% to 20% of which were seen just once. Roughly 34% of the sample is held by the ten biggest clonotypes. Notes on this clonotype: This clone's antigen is unknown. The sample holds no much larger clone one base away, and base qualities are not on file.

Relative to germline, V is missing 4 bases and J is missing 6 bases, with 13 bases of the junction outside any gene match. The germline V gene (reference sequence) provides CDR1 DFQATT and CDR2 SNEGSKA. Measured from the cysteine to the phenylalanine, the CDR3 is 15 residues long. Here the CDR3 DNA is all that survives: 45 bases in frame from base 1. Sample: blood, either unsorted or a sorted T cell fraction (not recorded which). The chain was built from TRBV20-1 and TRBJ2-7; 9 of the junction bases match TRBD2. The receptor was isolated from a male donor with ankylosing spondylitis or in good health (not recorded which). This receptor has the CDR3 CSANPIAGASFEQYF. The sequenced DNA is TGCAGTGCTAACCCAATAGCGGGAGCCTCGTTCGAGCAGTACTTC.